A single sample is the source of the 25 T cell receptor beta chains below, sequenced in a study of CD8+CD57+ T cells in acquired aplastic anemia. For CDR3 and TCR beta VDJ profiling, genomic DNA was the template used. TCRdb recomputed calls from the reads with MiXCR, one row per CDR3 protein. The data hold 200,000 to 300,000 distinct CDR3 sequences, with roughly 80% observed a single time. Patients sequenced had flow cytometry evidence of CD8+CD57+ cell expansion. The sequenced sample consisted of sorted CD4+, CD8+, or CD8+CD57+ T cells (not recorded which) from PBMCs. The receptors stem from a human donor with aplastic anemia.

The chain carries TRBV9 and TRBJ1-6; D is unresolved. The CDR3 consists of 14 residues. Germline CDR1 is SGDLS and CDR2 is YYNGEE. Trimming left V 0 bases short and J 19 bases short, with 20 bases between. CDR3 in DNA: TGTGCCAGCAGCGTAGGTGTCGACAATTCCTACGAGCACTTT. Amino acid sequence: CASSVGVDNSYEHF.

This rearrangement joins TRBV9 to TRBJ2-5; D might be TRBD2 (5 bases). The CDR3 contains 15 residues. Trimming cost V 4 bases and J 7 bases, with 20 bases left between them. The germline V gene has CDR1 SGDLS and CDR2 YYNGEE. In DNA, the CDR3 is TGTGCCAGCAGCTTTGCGGGCAGGCCCGATGCGACCCAGTACTTC. Encoded protein: CASSFAGRPDATQYF. The whole variable domain, filled in from reference TRBV9 and TRBJ2-5, reads DSGVTQTPKHLITATGQRVTLRCSPRSGDLSVYWYQQSLDQGLQFLIQYYNGEERAKGNILERFSAQQFPDLHSELNLSSLELGDSALYFCASSFAGRPDATQYFGPGTRLLVL.

This clonotype was detected only once. One end of the junction fails to match germline, which may point to a read error. The chain employs TRBV2 and TRBJ1-5; D possibly corresponds to TRBD1 (6 bases). Germline assignment: CDR1 SNHLY and CDR2 FYNNEI. The CDR3 is 15 amino acids. CDR3 region: CASSGGGGANTQEFF. The CDR3 DNA is TGTGCCAGCAGTGGGGGGGGGGGGGCGAACACTCAAGAGTTCTTT.

V usage is TRBV7-9 and J usage is TRBJ2-7, with D possibly TRBD2 on 6 matching bases. V shed 4 bases and J shed 4 bases, with 26 bases lying between them. Looked up from germline, CDR1 is SEHNR and CDR2 is FQNEAQ (reference sequence). CDR3 length: 18 amino acids. The CDR3 is CASSYPRSGWGEEYEQYF. DNA of the CDR3: TGTGCCAGCAGCTATCCAAGAAGCGGGTGGGGAGAGGAGTACGAGCAGTACTTC.

The chain combines TRBV5-8 with TRBJ2-7; the match to TRBD1 covers 7 bases. This CDR3 is 14 amino acids long. With 4 bases clipped from V and 4 bases from J, the junction kept 8 bases outside the gene matches. Germline CDR1 is SGHTS and CDR2 is YDEGEE. The CDR3 is CASSPAQGRYEQYF. CDR3 DNA: TGTGCCAGCAGCCCTGCACAGGGGCGGTACGAGCAGTACTTC.

This clonotype turned up a few times. The chain carries TRBV11-3 and TRBJ2-1, with a weak D call TRBD2 (6 bases). V lost 3 bases and J 8 bases, leaving 20 bases between the germline ends. Germline assignment: CDR1 SGHNT and CDR2 YENEEA. CDR3 size: 16 residues. The CDR3 protein is CASSLEGTNGQDEQFF. The CDR3 DNA reads TGTGCCAGCAGCTTGGAGGGCACAAACGGTCAGGATGAGCAGTTCTTC. Supplemented by reference TRBV11-3 and TRBJ2-1, the full variable domain reads EAGVVQSPRYKIIEKKQPVAFWCNPISGHNTLYWYLQNLGQGPELLIRYENEEAVDDSQLPKDRFSAERLKGVDSTLKIQPAELGDSAVYLCASSLEGTNGQDEQFFGPGTRLTVL.

In regard to this clonotype: Sequence at one end of the junction differs from germline and may be a read error. The rearrangement links TRBV2 to TRBJ2-4; D perhaps matches TRBD2 (5 bases). Germline CDR1 reads SNHLY; CDR2 reads FYNNEI. The CDR3 sequence is 12 residues long. The CDR3 coding sequence is TGTGCCAGCGGAGGAGCTGGGAACGATACGCAGTTC. Translation: CASGGAGNDTQF.

The chain employs TRBV7-8 and TRBJ1-5; D remains ambiguous. Per the germline V gene, CDR1 is SGHVS and CDR2 is FQNEAQ. The CDR3 length is 16 residues. V shed 1 base and J shed 13 bases, with 23 bases lying between them. The CDR3 DNA follows: TGTGCCAGCAGCTTAGAGCGAGGTCCCGATACGCAGTATCAGCATTTT. Its translation is CASSLERGPDTQYQHF.

Regarding this clonotype: Relative to the germline gene, one junction end is altered; a read error may explain this. The chain joins TRBV7-8 to TRBJ2-3; TRBD2 matches at 9 bases. The CDR3 runs to 14 residues. Per germline, CDR1 SGHVS and CDR2 FQNEAQ. The CDR3 spells CASSSAGGPDNTNF. CDR3 bases: TGTGCCAGCAGCTCAGCGGGAGGTCCCGATAACACGAATTTT.

This sequence joins TRBV13 and TRBJ2-7; no clear D. In germline, CDR1 is PRHDT, CDR2 FYEKMQ (reference sequence). V dropped 5 bases and J dropped 2 bases, with 7 bases sitting between them. This CDR3 is 12 amino acids long. CDR3 bases: TGTGCCAGCAGCCATACCCCCTACGAGCAGTACGTC. Translating gives CASSHTPYEQYV.

Points on this clonotype: The final CDR3 position lacks the conserved phenylalanine or tryptophan, pointing to a likely read error. The DNA is left out, because the CDR3 cannot be placed on it with certainty; the CDR3 is given as TCRdb lists it. The chain joins TRBV9 to TRBJ2-3; the DNA was not used to check the table's D call, TRBD1. The CDR3 contains 12 residues when both ends are counted. From germline, CDR1 is SGDLS and CDR2 YYNGEE. The CDR3 sequence: CASSVGSARNQL.

This clonotype occurred many times. This rearrangement joins TRBV7-9 to TRBJ1-2, with D perhaps matching TRBD1 (5 bases). From germline, CDR1 is SEHNR and CDR2 FQNEAQ (reference sequence). The CDR3 contains 15 residues. V was pared by 3 bases and J by 14 bases, with 25 bases between. The CDR3 here is CASSFKRSGGSDETF. CDR3 coding DNA: TGTGCCAGCAGCTTTAAAAGAAGCGGGGGGAGCGATGAGACCTTC.

The chain recombines TRBV25-1 with TRBJ1-1; D is unresolved. Germline CDR1 reads MGHDK; CDR2 reads SYGVNS. This CDR3 comprises 16 residues. Trimming removed 1 base from V and 5 bases from J, with 17 bases in between. The CDR3 region has the DNA TGTGCCAGCAGTGAATTATTGTTGGGCGGGGTGACTGAAGCTTTCTTT. It encodes CASSELLLGGVTEAFF.

Concerning this clonotype itself: One end of the junction fails to match germline, which may point to a read error. V is TRBV7-9 and J is TRBJ2-3; tentatively, D is TRBD1 (6 bases). Looked up from germline, CDR1 is SEHNR and CDR2 is FQNEAQ (reference sequence). CDR3 length: 14 residues. CDR3 nucleotides: TGTGCCAGCAGCGTAGGGGGAATCGTGACCCATGTTGAGTTT. This codes for CASSVGGIVTHVEF.

This rearrangement joins TRBV7-2 to TRBJ2-5, with D perhaps TRBD2 (5 bases). The CDR3 has 13 amino acids. The V gene's germline CDR1 is SGHTA and CDR2 FQGNSA. Deletions cut 5 bases from V and 12 bases from J, with 19 bases between. The CDR3 loop reads CASSRVAGPAKYF. CDR3 bases: TGTGCCAGCAGCAGAGTGGCGGGTCCCGCCAAGTACTTC.

The sample holds one count of this clonotype. V is TRBV7-9 and J is TRBJ1-4; D call uncertain. The V end lost 4 bases, the J end lost 0 bases, and 9 bases lay between the germline ends. The CDR3 loop spans 15 amino acids. CDR1 and CDR2 (germline): SEHNR, FQNEAQ (reference sequence). CDR3 loop: CASSWLASTNEKLFF. For the CDR3, the DNA is TGTGCCAGCAGCTGGTTGGCATCAACTAATGAAAAACTGTTTTTT.

This chain links TRBV5-1 with TRBJ1-2; 11 nucleotides agree with TRBD1. Germline V gives CDR1 SGHRS, CDR2 YFSETQ. CDR3 size: 15 residues. The V segment lost 3 bases and the J segment 3 bases; nucleotides outside the gene matches: 4. The CDR3 DNA reads TGCGCCAGCAGCTGGACAGGGGGCTTGGACTATGGCTACACCTTC. It codes for CASSWTGGLDYGYTF.

This chain joins TRBV11-3 and TRBJ2-5, with 9 bases aligning to TRBD2. After removal of 0 bases from V and 5 bases from J, the junction contained 16 bases not matched to a gene. The CDR3 length is 19 residues. The germline V gene encodes CDR1 SGHNT and CDR2 YENEEA. The CDR3 DNA reads TGTGCCAGCAGCTTAGATCTGACAGGCGGGGGGGCGAGGCAGGAGACCCAGTACTTC. Translated, it gives CASSLDLTGGGARQETQYF.

The chain links TRBV7-8 to TRBJ2-1; D remains unclear. The CDR3 runs to 16 residues. CDR1 SGHVS and CDR2 FQNEAQ come from the germline V gene. With 1 base removed from V and 8 bases from J, the gap between germline ends came to 18 bases. The CDR3 region has the DNA TGTGCCAGCAGCTTAGAGGGAAGCCCCGATACCCATGAGCAGTTCTTC. Translating it yields CASSLEGSPDTHEQFF.

The chain uses TRBV7-8 and TRBJ2-7; D is undetermined. Trimming shortened V by 3 bases and J by 1 base, and 22 bases separated the two germline ends. CDR1 is SGHVS, CDR2 FQNEAQ, per germline. The CDR3 loop spans 18 amino acids. DNA of the CDR3: TGTGCCAGCAGCTTTGCGCCAGGCGGCAATACCCTTTCCTACGAGCAGTACGTC. This codes for CASSFAPGGNTLSYEQYV.

In this sample, this clonotype turned up once. Because the CDR3 is missing its conserved closing phenylalanine or tryptophan, this is likely a read error. The limits of the CDR3 on the DNA are not certain, so only TCRdb's listed CDR3 is given. The J gene is TRBJ2-5, the V gene TRBV7-6; the tabulated D call, TRBD2, remains unverified against the DNA. Germline V lookup: CDR1 SGHVS, CDR2 FNYEAQ. The CDR3 is 13 residues long, ends included. The CDR3: CASTLGREPTGAN.

V gene TRBV7-9 combines with J gene TRBJ1-2, with unresolved D. CDR1 is SEHNR and CDR2 is FQNEAQ in the germline V gene (reference sequence). Trimming shortened V by 5 bases and J by 5 bases, and 12 bases separated the two germline ends. The CDR3 extends over 13 amino acids. The CDR3, as DNA: TGTGCCAGCAGCCAAGAGAACGGGTATGGCTACACCTTC. It translates to CASSQENGYGYTF. Full variable domain (outside the CDR3, taken from reference TRBV7-9 and TRBJ1-2): DTGVSQNPRHKITKRGQNVTFRCDPISEHNRLYWYRQTLGQGPEFLTYFQNEAQLEKSRLLSDRFSAERPKGSFSTLEIQRTEQGDSAMYLCASSQENGYGYTFGSGTRLTVV.

V and J are TRBV5-4 and TRBJ1-2; D call uncertain. The CDR3 totals 14 residues. Trimming took 3 bases from V and 14 from J, leaving 23 bases between them. Germline V CDR1 and CDR2: SGHNT, YYREEE (reference sequence). CDR3 residues: CASSYPFTLSSYTF. The DNA of the CDR3 is TGTGCCAGCAGCTATCCCTTTACCCTGTCCTCTTATACCTTC.

The chain joins TRBV20-1 to TRBJ1-2; D not resolved. The germline gives CDR1 DFQATT, CDR2 SNEGSKA (reference sequence). The CDR3 sequence is 10 residues long. The CDR3 sequence: CRSAGYGYTF. CDR3 nucleotide sequence: TGCAGATCAGCGGGCTATGGCTACACCTTC.

The CDR3 spells CASSLRWERGLLFF. The CDR3 DNA reads TGTGCCAGCAGCTTACGGTGGGAGCGGGGGCTGCTGTTCTTC. The rearrangement links TRBV7-8 to TRBJ2-1; 8 bases match TRBD2. The CDR3 loop spans 14 amino acids. CDR1 is SGHVS and CDR2 is FQNEAQ in the germline V gene. V dropped 2 bases and J dropped 15; count of bases not matched to a gene: 12. Supplemented by reference TRBV7-8 and TRBJ2-1, the full variable domain reads GAGVSQSPRYKVAKRGQDVALRCDPISGHVSLFWYQQALGQGPEFLTYFQNEAQLDKSGLPSDRFFAERPEGSVSTLKIQRTQQEDSAVYLCASSLRWERGLLFFGPGTRLTVL.